This T cell receptor beta chain derives from a study of identical twins. Study-level results: Potential partial confounding of zero-insertion analyses by invariant MAIT and iNKT cells was noted. Compared with unrelated sharing, twin-shared out-of-frame alpha sequences had more low-probability sequences.

The table lists this clonotype with many counts. The antigen is not known. The junction differs from germline at one of its ends, possibly a read error. CDR1 SGHRS and CDR2 YFSETQ come from the germline V gene. The CDR3 contains 14 residues. TCRdb passed the 5' RACE reads through MiXCR, listing each CDR3 protein once. This table has 200,000 to 250,000 distinct CDR3 sequences, 6.5% to 8.5% appearing once. This sample also belongs to another study, concerning yellow fever vaccine responses in identical twins. That paper states: Twins' T cell vaccine responses reportedly looked partly convergent, partly personalized.

The rearrangement uses TRBV5-1 and TRBJ2-6, with D hard to call. This clonotype was obtained from a woman between 18 and 30 years old in good health. The sequenced material came from memory (CD45RO+) T cells sorted from blood. The CDR3 here is CASSLGSGANVLTF. CDR3 nucleotide sequence: TGTGCCAGCAGTTTAGGCTCTGGGGCCAACGTCCTGACTTTC.